This is a list of T cell receptor beta chains from one sample in a study of T cell responses to AZD1222 COVID-19 vaccine. Produced via immunoSEQ multiplex PCR; TCRdb's table is partial and in-frame only. Of around 99,000 clones in the sample, 90% to 95% were seen once. The material was peripheral blood, obtained 28 days after the second AZD1222 dose. The origin of the receptors is an adult who received the AZD1222 COVID-19 vaccine. Each CDR3 is given with its conserved first and last residue. The D gene is left open where the match is weak.

>TRBV6-5|TRBJ2-2|NA
TGTGCCAGCAGTTACGGACTGCTAAACTCCGGGGAGCTGTTTTTT
CASSYGLLNSGELFF
>TRBV10-1|TRBJ1-1|NA
TGCGCCAGCAGTGAGTCGCGGGCAGGGAACACTGAAGCTTTCTTT
CASSESRAGNTEAFF
>TRBV19|TRBJ1-1|NA
TGTGCCAGTAGTATTAATCGGCAGCTGAACACTGAAGCTTTCTTT
CASSINRQLNTEAFF
>TRBV9|TRBJ2-1|NA
TGTGCCAGCAGCAAAGGGTCAAATGAGCAGTTCTTC
CASSKGSNEQFF
>TRBV11-2|TRBJ2-5|NA
TGTGCCAGCAGCTTAGCCCTACCCGCGGAGACCCAGTACTTC
CASSLALPAETQYF
>TRBV2|TRBJ2-5|TRBD1
TGTGCCAGCAGTGAAGGACAGGGACAAGAGACCCAGTACTTC
CASSEGQGQETQYF
>TRBV6-5|TRBJ1-2|NA
TGTGCCAGCAGTTACAAAAACGGAGACTATGGCTACACCTTC
CASSYKNGDYGYTF
>TRBV5-1|TRBJ1-5|NA
TGCGCCAGCAGCTTGAGCAGCGGCGATCAGCCCCAGCATTTT
CASSLSSGDQPQHF
>TRBV6-2/TRBV6-3|TRBJ1-1|TRBD1
TGTGCCAGCAGTCCCGGTCGGACAGGGGACACTGAAGCTTTCTTT
CASSPGRTGDTEAFF
>TRBV2|TRBJ1-5|NA
TGTGCCAGCGTGAGTGGAGCGAATAGCAATCAGCCCCAGCATTTT
CASVSGANSNQPQHF
>TRBV19|TRBJ2-1|NA
TGTGCCAGTAGTGTCCGGGACGCCCGGTTCTTC
CASSVRDARFF
>TRBV19|TRBJ1-2|TRBD1
TGTGCCAGTTCCCAAGGGACAGGTCTCACCCTTCTTCAAGGCTACACCTTC
CASSQGTGLTLLQGYTF
>TRBV6-5|TRBJ2-2|TRBD2
TGTGCCAGCAGTCCCCGGGGGGGGAACACCGGGGAGCTGTTTTTT
CASSPRGGNTGELFF
>TRBV12-3/TRBV12-4|TRBJ2-7|TRBD2
TGTGCCAGCACCATGGGAGGGGTCGGTGGGCAGTACTTC
CASTMGGVGGQYF
>TRBV30|TRBJ1-4|NA
TGTGCCTGGAGCCTCGGGGGTGGTAATGAAAAACTGTTTTTT
CAWSLGGGNEKLFF
>TRBV6-5|TRBJ1-6|NA
TGTGCCACCCGACAGGAGGATATAAGGAATTCACCCCTCCACTTT
CATRQEDIRNSPLHF
>TRBV9|TRBJ1-2|NA
TGTGCCAGCAGCGTCCAGGGGCCCCAAGGCTATGGCTACACCTTC
CASSVQGPQGYGYTF
>TRBV7-2|TRBJ1-5|TRBD1
TGTGCCAGCAGCTTCAACAGGGGCTCAAGCAATCAGCCCCAGCATTTT
CASSFNRGSSNQPQHF
>TRBV25-1|TRBJ2-5|TRBD2
TGTGCCAGCACACCCTGGGGGGGAGGGGAGACCCAGTACTTC
CASTPWGGGETQYF
>TRBV14|TRBJ2-1|TRBD2
TGTGCCAGCAGCCAAAGGACTAGCGGGATCTACAATGAGCAGTTCTTC
CASSQRTSGIYNEQFF
>TRBV28|TRBJ2-1|NA
TGTGCCAGCAGCTCCCGCAATGAGCAGTTCTTC
CASSSRNEQFF
>TRBV7-2|TRBJ1-5|TRBD1
TGTGCCAGCAGCTTGATGACAGGGGGAAATCAGCCCCAGCATTTT
CASSLMTGGNQPQHF
>TRBV5-6|TRBJ2-1|TRBD2
TGTGCCAGCAGCTTAGGACTAGCGGTCCATGAGCAGTTCTTC
CASSLGLAVHEQFF
>TRBV11-2|TRBJ1-2|TRBD1
TGTGCCAGCAGCTTAGGACAGGGCATTTACTACACCTTC
CASSLGQGIYYTF
>TRBV25-1|TRBJ1-1|NA
TGTGCCAGCAGTGAGGAGTATGGGGTGGCTGAAGCTTTCTTT
CASSEEYGVAEAFF
>TRBV6-5|TRBJ2-1|NA
TGTGCCATTGGGGCCGCCTACAATGAGCAGTTCTTC
CAIGAAYNEQFF
>TRBV6-5|TRBJ1-3|NA
TGTGCCAGCAGTTACAGGGACGGAAACACCATATATTTT
CASSYRDGNTIYF
>TRBV20-1|TRBJ2-1|NA
TGCAGTGCGATCTACAATGAGCAGTTCTTC
CSAIYNEQFF
>TRBV6-1|TRBJ1-1|NA
TGTGCCAGCAGTGAAGCGGGGGTGGGGACTGAAGCTTTCTTT
CASSEAGVGTEAFF
>TRBV6-5|TRBJ2-7|TRBD1
TGTGCCAGCACCTTACACCCGGGACAGGGCTACGAGCAGTACTTC
CASTLHPGQGYEQYF